The 20 T cell receptor beta chains listed next were all sequenced from one sample in a study of Graves' ophthalmopathy and Graves' hyperthyroidism. Amplification of TCR beta CDR3 regions used RNA transcripts. HTBI primers were used in a first-round RT-PCR, which preceded a second-round multiplex PCR. Each CDR3 protein gets one entry after TCRdb re-called the multiplex PCR reads with MiXCR. The repertoire holds a few hundred thousand distinct CDR3 sequences, with less than 40% as singletons. The sequenced sample consisted of peripheral blood or thyroid tissue (not recorded which). The receptor source for this set is an adult man with Graves' hyperthyroidism.

This clonotype was seen at least ten times. This chain links TRBV12-3 or TRBV12-4 with TRBJ2-7; D possibly corresponds to TRBD1 (6 bases). The CDR3 loop spans 14 amino acids. V shed 2 bases and J shed 2 bases, with 10 bases lying between them. CDR3 nucleotide sequence: TGTGCCAGCAGTTTATTAGGGGGTCCCTACGAGCAGTACTTC. Amino acid sequence: CASSLLGGPYEQYF.

This clonotype was recorded at least ten times. A clone one base away is much larger, so this may be a read error. This rearrangement joins TRBV29-1 to TRBJ1-3; a weak D match, TRBD1 (5 bases). The V gene lost 6 bases and the J gene lost 0 bases, with 6 bases spanning the gap. CDR3 length equals 12 residues. Germline V CDR1 and CDR2: SQVTM, ANQGSEA. The CDR3 reads CSVTDSGNTIYF. The CDR3 DNA follows: TGCAGCGTGACAGACTCTGGAAACACCATATATTTT.

The chain is built from TRBV9 and TRBJ2-2; 8 bases are shared with TRBD1. The germline gives CDR1 SGDLS, CDR2 YYNGEE. Losses at the gene ends were 5 bases for V and 0 bases for J; bases not matched to a gene: 6. This CDR3 has 16 residues. Here the CDR3 reads CASRETGGTNTGELFF. The CDR3 nucleotides are TGTGCCAGCAGGGAAACAGGGGGAACGAACACCGGGGAGCTGTTTTTT.

Remarks on this clonotype: A much larger clone differs from this one at a single base, so this may be a read error. This chain links TRBV19 with TRBJ1-1, with a weak D call TRBD1 (5 bases). Germline loops: CDR1 LNHDA, CDR2 SQIVND (reference sequence). CDR3 length equals 12 residues. Trimming left V 7 bases short and J 0 bases short, with 6 bases between. The CDR3 DNA follows: TGTGCCAGTATGGGGGTGAACACTGAAGCTTTCTTT. This encodes CASMGVNTEAFF.

The V call is TRBV7-8, the J call TRBJ1-6, with 7 bases that match TRBD1. Losses at the gene ends were 5 bases for V and 6 bases for J; bases not matched to a gene: 16. Germline loops: CDR1 SGHVS, CDR2 FQNEAQ. This CDR3 has 18 residues. CDR3 protein: CASSTRARDRNFNSPLHF. CDR3 in DNA: TGTGCCAGCAGCACGAGAGCCCGGGACAGAAATTTTAATTCACCCCTCCACTTT.

This clonotype came up many times. The V gene is TRBV20-1, the J gene TRBJ2-5; the match to TRBD2 covers 9 bases. Germline V lookup: CDR1 DFQATT, CDR2 SNEGSKA (reference sequence). The length of the CDR3 is 15 residues. V lost 7 bases and J lost 1; bases outside the gene matches: 10. The CDR3 coding sequence is TGCAGTGGTAGCGGGAGATGGAGGGGCCAAGAGACCCAGTACTTC. Translated, it gives CSGSGRWRGQETQYF.

Comments on this clonotype: A much larger clone lies a single base off, so this may be a read error. This is likely a read error, given that the CDR3 carries no conserved phenylalanine or tryptophan at its end. This chain links TRBV12-3 or TRBV12-4 with TRBJ2-7, with no clear D. The V end was cut by 2 bases, the J end by 3 bases, with 17 bases between. The CDR3 consists of 16 residues. This CDR3 reads CASSLPKPGRVYEQYL. Here the CDR3 DNA reads TGTGCCAGCAGTTTACCCAAACCCGGCAGAGTCTACGAGCAGTACCTC.

This chain joins TRBV7-9 and TRBJ2-1; TRBD2 matches 9 bases. Germline values: CDR1 SEHNR, CDR2 FQNEAQ (reference sequence). The CDR3 is made up of 15 amino acids. J was trimmed by 3 bases and V by 1 base; bases with no gene match: 1. The CDR3 is CASSLGAGGYNEQFF. The CDR3 DNA reads as TGTGCCAGCAGCTTAGGAGCGGGGGGCTACAATGAGCAGTTCTTC.

This clonotype came up many times. The rearrangement links TRBV7-3 to TRBJ2-6; D is uncertain. This CDR3 spans 15 amino acids. The germline gives CDR1 SGHTA, CDR2 FQGTGA. V lost 4 bases and J 0 bases, leaving 7 bases between the germline ends. Written as DNA, the CDR3 is TGTGCCAGCAGCTCGGGCAGCTCTGGGGCCAACGTCCTGACTTTC. Protein product: CASSSGSSGANVLTF.

Ten or more counts support this clonotype. The J gene is TRBJ2-6, the V gene TRBV10-3; the D is unclear. The CDR3 is 15 residues long. V dropped 2 bases and J dropped 1 base, with 6 bases sitting between them. Germline lookup yields CDR1 ENHRY and CDR2 SYGVKD. CDR3 loop: CAISEEGSGANVLTF. The CDR3 coding sequence is TGTGCCATCAGTGAGGAAGGGTCTGGGGCCAACGTCCTGACTTTC.

In this sample, this clonotype turned up a few times. Since a much larger clone is just one base distant, this may be a read error. The V call is TRBV12-3 or TRBV12-4, the J call TRBJ1-1, with 7 bases aligning to TRBD1. There are 14 residues in the CDR3. This CDR3 reads CVSSPQGVRTEAFF. CDR3 nucleotides: TGTGTCAGCAGCCCCCAGGGGGTAAGGACTGAAGCTTTCTTT.

As to this clonotype: A much more abundant neighbour one base away suggests this may be a read error. The chain combines TRBV7-9 with TRBJ2-7; D is undetermined. CDR3 length: 12 residues. The germline gives CDR1 SEHNR, CDR2 FQNEAQ (reference sequence). The V gene lost 2 bases and the J gene lost 5 bases, with 7 bases spanning the gap. DNA of the CDR3: TGTGCCAGCAGCTTAATGGTCCACGAGCAGTACTTC. This gives the protein CASSLMVHEQYF.

The chain is built from TRBV10-3 and TRBJ1-6; D gene ambiguous. From germline, CDR1 is ENHRY and CDR2 SYGVKD. V lost 3 bases and J 14 bases, leaving 8 bases between the germline ends. The CDR3 spans 11 residues. The CDR3 nucleotides read TGTGCCATCAGTGACTTCGGGGCCCTCCACTTT. It yields the protein CAISDFGALHF.

The chain recombines TRBV6-6 with TRBJ1-5; 7 bases line up with TRBD1. The CDR3 length is 19 residues. J gave up 0 bases and V 6 bases, and 17 bases lay outside the gene matches. Per germline, CDR1 MNHNY and CDR2 SVGAGI (reference sequence). DNA of the CDR3: TGTGCCAGCAGACCTCGAACAGGGGTGGCCGGATATAGCAATCAGCCCCAGCATTTT. Translating it yields CASRPRTGVAGYSNQPQHF.

This clonotype was picked up many times. The chain uses TRBV24-1 and TRBJ1-2; D not certain. The CDR3 is 13 residues long. Germline V gene lookup returns CDR1 KGHDR and CDR2 SFDVKD. Trimming took 4 bases from V and 1 from J, leaving 6 bases between them. The CDR3 sequence is CATSERLNYGYTF. CDR3 DNA: TGTGCCACCAGTGAGAGGCTTAACTATGGCTACACCTTC.

This clonotype occurred many times. The chain couples TRBV25-1 to TRBJ1-2; the match to TRBD1 covers 7 bases. J lost 2 bases, V lost 3 bases, and 6 bases had no gene match. The CDR3 covers 15 residues. Germline CDR1 reads MGHDK; CDR2 reads SYGVNS. Here the CDR3 reads CASSDESTGNYGYTF. CDR3 sequence (DNA): TGTGCCAGCAGTGACGAGTCGACAGGGAACTATGGCTACACCTTC.

This clonotype has ten or more counts. This chain joins TRBV5-1 and TRBJ1-4, with 8 bases aligning to TRBD1. The CDR3 is 15 amino acids. In germline, CDR1 is SGHRS, CDR2 YFSETQ. Trimming removed 2 bases from V and 8 bases from J; junction bases left unmatched: 8. The CDR3 DNA is TGCGCCAGCAGCTTTGGCGGGACAGGTGGAGAAAAACTGTTTTTT. Its translation: CASSFGGTGGEKLFF.

A remark on this clonotype: This may arise from a read error, as a much more abundant clone is one base away. V usage is TRBV28 and J usage is TRBJ2-7, with 8 nucleotides matching TRBD1. The V gene end was trimmed by 7 bases and the J gene end by 3 bases; junction bases not matched to a gene: 11. The CDR3 consists of 15 residues. Per germline, CDR1 MDHEN and CDR2 SYDVKM. DNA of the CDR3: TGTGCCAGCAAGAGGACAGGGACATATTTCTACGAGCAGTACTTC. Translated: CASKRTGTYFYEQYF.

The chain uses TRBV10-2 and TRBJ1-5; TRBD1 agrees at 7 bases. J was trimmed by 11 bases and V by 9 bases; bases with no gene match: 13. Germline-derived CDR1 and CDR2 are WSHSY and SAAADI. The CDR3 is 13 residues long. CDR3 in amino acids: CASATGVQETQHF. The CDR3 bases are TGCGCCAGTGCCACAGGGGTCCAAGAGACCCAGCATTTT.

The chain uses TRBV10-3 and TRBJ1-4; TRBD1 agrees at 10 bases. The V gene end was trimmed by 4 bases and the J gene end by 8 bases; junction bases not matched to a gene: 7. Germline V CDR1 and CDR2: ENHRY, SYGVKD. The CDR3 contains 15 residues. CDR3 sequence: CAISGDRGRREKLFF. DNA of the CDR3: TGTGCCATCAGTGGAGACAGGGGGCGCAGAGAAAAACTGTTTTTT.